The 11 T cell receptor beta chains given below trace back to one sample, sequenced in a study of neoadjuvant nivolumab and ipilimumab in lung cancer. Generated by immunoSEQ multiplex PCR, the TCRdb table keeps only in-frame clones and is missing some. The data contain 25,000 to 30,000 clones, 83% of them singletons. The source was tumor tissue, collected after neoadjuvant nivolumab, alone or with ipilimumab, at or shortly before surgery. These receptors were collected from an adult with non-small cell lung cancer.

This clone was picked up one time. The chain couples TRBV19 to TRBJ1-5; D gene unclear. There are 15 residues in the CDR3. Germline-derived CDR1 and CDR2 are LNHDA and SQIVND (reference sequence). V lost 3 bases and J 6 bases, leaving 15 bases between the germline ends. The CDR3 protein is CASSIVAVTGQPQHF. CDR3 sequence (DNA): TGTGCCAGTAGTATTGTCGCAGTTACTGGTCAGCCCCAGCATTTT. Full variable domain (remainder filled in from reference TRBV19 and TRBJ1-5): DGGITQSPKYLFRKEGQNVTLSCEQNLNHDAMYWYRQDPGQGLRLIYYSQIVNDFQKGDIAEGYSVSREKKESFPLTVTSAQKNPTAFYLCASSIVAVTGQPQHFGDGTRLSIL.

The V call is TRBV7-2, the J call TRBJ2-1; 8 bases map to TRBD2. After removal of 4 bases from V and 4 bases from J, the junction contained 12 bases not matched to a gene. This CDR3 contains 17 residues. Looked up from germline, CDR1 is SGHTA and CDR2 is FQGNSA. Here the CDR3 DNA reads TGTGCCAGCAGCTCCCTTCAGCGGGAGTGGTCTTACAATGAGCAGTTCTTC. It specifies CASSSLQREWSYNEQFF.

V is TRBV5-6 and J is TRBJ1-1; TRBD1 agrees at 7 bases. The germline CDR1 and CDR2 sequences are SGHDT and YYEEEE. The CDR3 extends over 14 amino acids. The J segment lost 3 bases and the V segment lost 5 bases, leaving 7 bases of the junction unmatched. The DNA for the CDR3 is TGTGCCAGCAGGCGGACAGGAGCAGACACTGAAGCTTTCTTT. This gives the protein CASRRTGADTEAFF. Full variable domain (missing parts from reference TRBV5-6 and TRBJ1-1): DAGVTQSPTHLIKTRGQQVTLRCSPKSGHDTVSWYQQALGQGPQFIFQYYEEEERQRGNFPDRFSGHQFPNYSSELNVNALLLGDSALYLCASRRTGADTEAFFGQGTRLTVV.

This clone showed up just once. The V and J genes are TRBV18 and TRBJ2-3; 8 bases align to TRBD2. The ends lost 3 bases at V and 4 bases at J; junction bases unmatched: 3. The CDR3 runs to 14 residues. CDR1 KGHSH and CDR2 LQKENI come from the germline V gene. CDR3: CASSPTSEADTQYF. The CDR3 bases are TGTGCCAGCTCACCGACTAGCGAGGCAGATACGCAGTATTTT.

This chain links TRBV19 with TRBJ2-7; the D gene could be TRBD1 or TRBD2 (5 bases each). The germline V gene has CDR1 LNHDA and CDR2 SQIVND (reference sequence). The germline V and J ends were trimmed by 6 bases and 3 bases, with 12 bases remaining between them. This CDR3 has 13 residues. The CDR3 reads CASSGTVNYEQYF. In nucleotides, the CDR3 is TGTGCCAGTAGCGGGACGGTAAACTACGAGCAGTACTTC.

The rearrangement joins TRBV2 to TRBJ1-2, with a weak D call TRBD1 (6 bases). The V gene lost 2 bases and the J gene lost 4 bases, with 8 bases spanning the gap. The CDR3 runs to 13 residues. Germline values: CDR1 SNHLY, CDR2 FYNNEI. DNA of the CDR3: TGTGCCAGCAGTGAACGACAGGTCTATGGCTACACCTTC. It codes for CASSERQVYGYTF.

The J gene is TRBJ2-6, the V gene TRBV7-3; no firm D call. Germline assignment: CDR1 SGHTA and CDR2 FQGTGA. The CDR3 is 17 amino acids. The V and J ends lost 5 bases and 0 bases respectively, with 14 bases between them. The CDR3 region has the DNA TGTGCCAGCAGCAAAGGATCTCCCGTCTCTGGGGCCAACGTCCTGACTTTC. Amino acids: CASSKGSPVSGANVLTF.

The J gene is TRBJ2-1, the V gene TRBV5-1; 9 nucleotides match TRBD2. Losses at the gene ends were 4 bases for V and 8 bases for J; bases not matched to a gene: 7. In germline, CDR1 is SGHRS, CDR2 YFSETQ. CDR3 length: 14 amino acids. The CDR3 sequence: CASSPGAGGHEQFF. DNA of the CDR3: TGCGCCAGCAGCCCAGGGGCGGGGGGGCATGAGCAGTTCTTC.

This clone has just one count. The V and J genes are TRBV7-2 and TRBJ2-3; 7 bases fit TRBD2. J gave up 6 bases and V 5 bases, and 8 bases lay outside the gene matches. The germline CDR1 and CDR2 sequences are SGHTA and FQGNSA. The CDR3 loop spans 14 amino acids. The CDR3 here is CASSQSGASDTQYF. The CDR3 DNA reads TGTGCCAGCAGCCAGAGCGGGGCTTCGGATACGCAGTATTTT.

V gene TRBV30 combines with J gene TRBJ2-3; D is perhaps TRBD1 (6 bases). Deletions cut 4 bases from V and 4 bases from J, with 12 bases between. CDR1 GTSNPN and CDR2 SVGIG come from the germline V gene (reference sequence). This CDR3 region has 13 residues. This chain's CDR3 is CAWTVSGADTQYF. The CDR3 bases are TGTGCCTGGACGGTGTCAGGGGCAGATACGCAGTATTTT.

The table lists this clone with a count of one. At one of its ends the junction is not consistent with the germline gene, which may arise from a read error. This chain links TRBV7-7 with TRBJ2-2; no clear D. The CDR3 has 13 amino acids. CDR1 is SSHAT, CDR2 FNYEAQ, per germline (reference sequence). The CDR3 reads CASSLRGTGELFF. In DNA form, the CDR3 reads TGTGCTAGCAGCTTACGAGGTACCGGGGAGCTGTTTTTT.